The 26 T cell receptor beta chains below come from one sample, sequenced in a study of cytomegalovirus exposure and HLA in healthy donors. The PCR employed 60 Vbeta primers together with 13 Jbeta primers. Sequenced by immunoSEQ multiplex PCR; TCRdb stores in-frame clones only, minus some. The repertoire shows under 200,000 clones; the top ten hold 5.5% to 7.5%. Input material: PBMCs. The receptors were sampled from a man aged 30 to 39 in good health and CMV-seronegative.

For the CDR3, the DNA is TGTGCCACCAATAACCAGGGGGCTGGAAACACCATATATTTT. Its protein product is CATNNQGAGNTIYF. The J gene is TRBJ1-3, the V gene TRBV19, with TRBD1 identical over 7 bases. After removal of 10 bases from V and 2 bases from J, the junction contained 8 bases not matched to a gene. Germline-derived CDR1 and CDR2 are LNHDA and SQIVND (reference sequence). CDR3 length equals 14 residues.

V and J are TRBV2 and TRBJ1-2; 8 bases match TRBD1. Germline CDR1 reads SNHLY; CDR2 reads FYNNEI. CDR3 length: 15 amino acids. J was trimmed by 7 bases and V by 7 bases; bases with no gene match: 14. CDR3 sequence: CASTPETGGARGYTF. In DNA form, the CDR3 reads TGTGCCAGCACTCCGGAAACAGGGGGAGCTCGTGGCTACACCTTC.

This chain joins TRBV30 and TRBJ2-7, with TRBD2 identical over 13 bases. CDR3 length: 15 residues. Per the germline V gene, CDR1 is GTSNPN and CDR2 is SVGIG (reference sequence). The V and J ends lost 4 bases and 7 bases, in that order; junction bases with no gene match: 10. CDR3 residues: CAWKGLAGLGGEQYF. The CDR3 bases are TGTGCCTGGAAGGGACTAGCGGGATTGGGGGGAGAGCAGTACTTC.

This sequence joins TRBV14 and TRBJ1-4; 8 nucleotides match TRBD1. From germline, CDR1 is SGHDN and CDR2 FVKESK. The trim removed 4 bases at V and 4 bases at J, leaving 2 bases unmatched. The CDR3 runs to 14 residues. CDR3 DNA sequence: TGTGCCAGCAGCCCGGACAGGGTTAATGAAAAACTGTTTTTT. It specifies CASSPDRVNEKLFF.

The CDR3 spells CASSPGEGHGYTF. CDR3 coding DNA: TGTGCCAGCTCACCAGGAGAAGGTCATGGCTACACCTTC. The chain is built from TRBV18 and TRBJ1-2; D gene unclear. V was pared by 2 bases and J by 6 bases, with 10 bases between. This CDR3 has 13 amino acids. Per germline, CDR1 KGHSH and CDR2 LQKENI.

The rearrangement links TRBV19 to TRBJ1-2, with TRBD1 identical over 7 bases. The V gene end was trimmed by 6 bases and the J gene end by 4 bases; junction bases not matched to a gene: 14. The CDR3 runs 16 residues. Germline V gene data show CDR1 as LNHDA and CDR2 as SQIVND (reference sequence). The CDR3 here is CASSLRQGGGSYGYTF. The CDR3 DNA is TGTGCCAGTAGCCTCAGACAGGGTGGTGGGTCCTATGGCTACACCTTC.

The chain combines TRBV5-1 with TRBJ2-3; the match to TRBD1 covers 7 bases. After removal of 3 bases from V and 0 bases from J, the junction contained 7 bases not matched to a gene. Per the germline V gene, CDR1 is SGHRS and CDR2 is YFSETQ. This CDR3 has 16 amino acids. CDR3 amino acids: CASSSGTDHSTDTQYF. Here the CDR3 DNA reads TGCGCCAGCAGCTCGGGGACAGACCATAGCACAGATACGCAGTATTTT. The whole variable domain, filled in from reference TRBV5-1 and TRBJ2-3, reads KAGVTQTPRYLIKTRGQQVTLSCSPISGHRSVSWYQQTPGQGLQFLFEYFSETQRNKGNFPGRFSGRQFSNSRSEMNVSTLELGDSALYLCASSSGTDHSTDTQYFGPGTRLTVL.

On this clone itself: Different DNA sequences within this sample yield the same CDR3. The V gene is TRBV19, the J gene TRBJ1-5; 9 bases align to TRBD1. V lost 5 bases to trimming and J lost 4 bases; unmatched junction nucleotides: 3. Germline loops: CDR1 LNHDA, CDR2 SQIVND (reference sequence). This CDR3 region has 14 residues. The CDR3 loop reads CASSETGGNQPQHF. In DNA form, the CDR3 reads TGTGCCAGTAGTGAGACAGGGGGGAATCAGCCCCAGCATTTT.

Turning to this clone: The sample carries other DNA sequences with the same CDR3. The V and J genes are TRBV5-4 and TRBJ2-2; TRBD2 matches 12 bases. J lost 2 bases, V lost 4 bases, and 6 bases had no gene match. The CDR3 extends over 17 amino acids. Looked up from germline, CDR1 is SGHNT and CDR2 is YYREEE (reference sequence). The CDR3 sequence is CASSRASGGDNTGELFF. CDR3 sequence (DNA): TGTGCCAGCAGCCGAGCTAGCGGGGGGGATAACACCGGGGAGCTGTTTTTT.

The J gene is TRBJ2-7, the V gene TRBV19, with 12 positions matching TRBD2. Per the germline V gene, CDR1 is LNHDA and CDR2 is SQIVND (reference sequence). V was pared by 2 bases and J by 5 bases, with 4 bases of the junction left unmatched. There are 15 residues in the CDR3. CDR3 bases: TGTGCCAGTAGTATACCTGGACTAGCGGGACACGAGCAGTACTTC. Translation gives CASSIPGLAGHEQYF.

V is TRBV6-5 and J is TRBJ1-2; D unresolved. Germline V lookup: CDR1 MNHEY, CDR2 SVGAGI. Trimming took 5 bases from V and 4 from J, leaving 11 bases between them. The CDR3 has 13 amino acids. CDR3 loop: CASSVGEGYGYTF. The CDR3 DNA follows: TGTGCCAGCAGTGTCGGGGAGGGCTATGGCTACACCTTC.

The chain couples TRBV27 to TRBJ1-1; D gene uncertain. The CDR3 is made up of 14 amino acids. V was trimmed by 2 bases and J by 2 bases, leaving 9 bases between them. CDR1 MNHEY and CDR2 SMNVEV come from the germline V gene (reference sequence). The CDR3 loop is CASSLGRTNTEAFF. The CDR3 nucleotides are TGTGCCAGCAGTTTAGGGAGAACTAACACTGAAGCTTTCTTT.

CDR3 sequence reads: CASSRDRGDQPQHF. DNA for the CDR3: TGTGCCAGCAGCAGAGACAGGGGGGATCAGCCCCAGCATTTT. The V and J genes are TRBV7-9 and TRBJ1-5; 9 nucleotides line up with TRBD1. Germline CDR1 reads SEHNR; CDR2 reads FQNEAQ (reference sequence). Germline trimming cut 5 bases from V and 5 bases from J; bases unmatched to any gene: 4. The CDR3 loop spans 14 amino acids.

This chain links TRBV6-6 with TRBJ1-3; 9 bases are shared with TRBD1. The CDR3 length is 15 residues. Per germline, CDR1 MNHNY and CDR2 SVGAGI (reference sequence). J gave up 7 bases and V 2 bases, and 6 bases lay outside the gene matches. The CDR3 sequence is CASSYQLDRGNTIYF. The DNA for the CDR3 is TGTGCCAGCAGTTACCAATTAGACAGGGGGAACACCATATATTTT.

The rearrangement links TRBV27 to TRBJ2-1; TRBD1 matches at 8 bases. The germline V gene encodes CDR1 MNHEY and CDR2 SMNVEV (reference sequence). The J segment lost 6 bases and the V segment lost 6 bases, leaving 7 bases of the junction unmatched. The CDR3 length is 14 residues. CDR3 residues: CASRLDRGGNEQFF. CDR3 bases: TGTGCCAGCAGATTAGACAGGGGAGGCAATGAGCAGTTCTTC.

On this clone: At one boundary the junction diverges from the germline segment, which might be a read error. Different DNA sequences within this sample yield the same CDR3. This chain links TRBV2 with TRBJ1-1; 10 positions match TRBD1. This CDR3 spans 14 amino acids. Germline V gene sequence: CDR1 SNHLY, CDR2 FYNNEI. The CDR3 DNA reads TGTGCCAGCAGCGACGGACAGGGGGACACTGAGGCTTTCTTT. This codes for CASSDGQGDTEAFF.

This chain connects TRBV23-1 to TRBJ1-5; 8 positions match TRBD1. TRBV23-1 is noted as an ORF with a role that remains uncertain. The CDR3 is made up of 16 amino acids. J was trimmed by 0 bases and V by 3 bases; bases with no gene match: 4. The DNA of the CDR3 is TGCGCCAGCAGTCACCGGACAGGGCTTAGCAATCAGCCCCAGCATTTT. It translates to CASSHRTGLSNQPQHF.

The rearrangement uses TRBV6-5 and TRBJ2-7; TRBD2 might be the D (5 bases). Germline CDR1 and CDR2: MNHEY and SVGAGI. The CDR3 contains 14 residues. The ends were cut back, 2 bases at V and 5 bases at J, with 13 bases in the middle. CDR3 nucleotide sequence: TGTGCCAGCAGTTACCGACGTAGCGACGACGAGCAGTACTTC. It specifies CASSYRRSDDEQYF.

The CDR3 coding sequence is TGTGCCAGCAGTGAATCCCCCGGACTAGCGGGGGGGAGAGAGACCCAGTACTTC. Encoded protein: CASSESPGLAGGRETQYF. The V gene is TRBV25-1, the J gene TRBJ2-5; TRBD2 aligns across 15 bases. With V trimmed by 1 base and J by 4 bases, 7 bases remained unmatched. The CDR3 sequence is 18 residues long. Germline values: CDR1 MGHDK, CDR2 SYGVNS. Variable domain in full (rest from reference TRBV25-1 and TRBJ2-5): EADIYQTPRYLVIGTGKKITLECSQTMGHDKMYWYQQDPGMELHLIHYSYGVNSTEKGDLSSESTVSRIRTEHFPLTLESARPSHTSQYLCASSESPGLAGGRETQYFGPGTRLLVL.

The gene calls are TRBV19 and TRBJ2-5; 16 nucleotides match TRBD2. CDR1 and CDR2 from the germline V gene are LNHDA and SQIVND (reference sequence). CDR3 length: 17 residues. V lost 4 bases to trimming and J lost 5 bases; unmatched junction nucleotides: 7. CDR3 bases: TGTGCCAGTAGTAGGGGGACTAGCGGGGGGGCCACGGAGACCCAGTACTTC. Translation: CASSRGTSGGATETQYF.

The chain employs TRBV30 and TRBJ2-1, with unresolved D. Germline CDR1 is GTSNPN and CDR2 is SVGIG (reference sequence). V gave up 2 bases and J gave up 9 bases, with 14 bases separating them. This CDR3 is built from 13 residues. CDR3 protein: CAWSPVIDGEQFF. The CDR3 DNA reads as TGTGCCTGGAGTCCAGTAATCGATGGTGAGCAGTTCTTC. The full variable domain, rest sourced from reference TRBV30 and TRBJ2-1, is SQTIHQWPATLVQPVGSPLSLECTVEGTSNPNLYWYRQAAGRGLQLLFYSVGIGQISSEVPQNLSASRPQDRQFILSSKKLLLSDSGFYLCAWSPVIDGEQFFGPGTRLTVL.

The chain is built from TRBV30 and TRBJ2-7; no reliable D call. The CDR3 consists of 12 residues. Germline CDR1 reads GTSNPN; CDR2 reads SVGIG (reference sequence). The V and J ends lost 0 bases and 6 bases respectively, with 9 bases between them. The CDR3 region is CAWSVRIREQYF. CDR3 nucleotides: TGTGCCTGGAGTGTGAGAATACGCGAGCAGTACTTC.

The genes are TRBV6-1 and TRBJ1-6; D possibly corresponds to TRBD1 (5 bases). V dropped 6 bases and J dropped 14 bases, with 20 bases sitting between them. The germline gives CDR1 MNHNS, CDR2 SASEGT. The CDR3 extends over 14 amino acids. The CDR3 coding sequence is TGTGCCAGCAGAATTTTACAGGCTAGTGGGTCCCTCCACTTT. Amino acid sequence: CASRILQASGSLHF.

V usage is TRBV7-2 and J usage is TRBJ1-3, with D unresolved. CDR1 and CDR2 from the germline V gene are SGHTA and FQGNSA. There are 16 residues in the CDR3. Trimming pared 3 bases from V and 0 bases from J, leaving 12 bases between. Here the CDR3 reads CASSFSDTNSGNTIYF. In nucleotides, the CDR3 is TGTGCCAGCAGCTTCTCAGATACCAACTCTGGAAACACCATATATTTT. Variable domain in full (rest from reference TRBV7-2 and TRBJ1-3): GAGVSQSPSNKVTEKGKDVELRCDPISGHTALYWYRQSLGQGLEFLIYFQGNSAPDKSGLPSDRFSAERTGGSVSTLTIQRTQQEDSAVYLCASSFSDTNSGNTIYFGEGSWLTVV.

The chain recombines TRBV7-2 with TRBJ1-1, with TRBD1 identical over 8 bases. Trimming at V came to 4 bases and at J to 5 bases, leaving 6 bases not matched to a gene. Germline CDR1 and CDR2: SGHTA and FQGNSA. The CDR3 is made up of 14 amino acids. DNA of the CDR3: TGTGCCAGCAGCTCACTACAGGGGGAGACTGAAGCTTTCTTT. Amino acids: CASSSLQGETEAFF.

The V gene is TRBV5-1, the J gene TRBJ1-2; TRBD1 matches at 11 bases. The CDR3 extends over 15 amino acids. V trimming: 4 bases; J trimming: 3 bases; junction bases outside the gene matches: 5. Germline V gene lookup returns CDR1 SGHRS and CDR2 YFSETQ. Written as DNA, the CDR3 is TGCGCCAGCAGCACGGGACAGGGGGACTACTATGGCTACACCTTC. It is translated as CASSTGQGDYYGYTF.